The 5 T cell receptor beta chains below come from one sample, sequenced in a study of cytomegalovirus exposure and HLA in healthy donors. PCR involved 60 Vbeta and 13 Jbeta primers. The method was immunoSEQ multiplex PCR; TCRdb's version includes in-frame clones alone and lacks a portion of them. The profile covers 140,000 or so clones, with roughly 80% appearing a single time and roughly 3.4% taken by the ten largest. Source material: PBMCs. The receptor set was obtained from a male donor in good health and CMV-seronegative.

The V gene is TRBV5-1, the J gene TRBJ1-2; D gene ambiguous. The CDR3 is 14 amino acids. Germline V gene data show CDR1 as SGHRS and CDR2 as YFSETQ. V was pared by 0 bases and J by 5 bases, with 11 bases between. CDR3 DNA: TGCGCCAGCAGCTTGGTCGGTGGAGCGTATGGCTACACCTTC. As protein: CASSLVGGAYGYTF.

About this clone itself: The junction departs from germline at one end; a sequencing error may be responsible. The CDR3 loop reads CSSSPPEGTEIYEQYF. CDR3 sequence (DNA): TGTTCCAGCAGCCCCCCCGAGGGGACAGAGATCTACGAGCAGTACTTC. The chain is built from TRBV7-9 and TRBJ2-7; 7 nucleotides agree with TRBD1. The germline V gene encodes CDR1 SEHNR and CDR2 FQNEAQ (reference sequence). The CDR3 contains 16 residues.

CDR3 bases: TGTGCCAGCAGACGAGGCACGGTCAACTATGGCTACACCTTC. It is translated as CASRRGTVNYGYTF. The rearrangement uses TRBV7-9 and TRBJ1-2; D ambiguous. This CDR3 is 14 amino acids long. The V end was cut by 6 bases, the J end by 2 bases, with 13 bases between. CDR1 is SEHNR, CDR2 FQNEAQ, per germline (reference sequence).

The rearrangement links TRBV11-2 to TRBJ1-1, with 7 bases fitting TRBD1. Germline lookup yields CDR1 SGHAT and CDR2 FQNNGV. V lost 1 base to trimming and J lost 10 bases; unmatched junction nucleotides: 3. CDR3 length equals 12 residues. The CDR3 DNA follows: TGTGCCAGCAGCTTAGTGACAGGGCGAGCTTTCTTT. Its translation is CASSLVTGRAFF.

V is TRBV2 and J is TRBJ1-4; a possible D gene is TRBD1 (5 bases). Trimming stripped 10 bases from V and 5 bases from J, with 11 bases between. The germline V gene encodes CDR1 SNHLY and CDR2 FYNNEI. This CDR3 contains 12 residues. The CDR3 sequence is CATGGRNEKLFF. For the CDR3, the DNA is TGTGCCACGGGGGGGAGAAATGAAAAACTGTTTTTT.